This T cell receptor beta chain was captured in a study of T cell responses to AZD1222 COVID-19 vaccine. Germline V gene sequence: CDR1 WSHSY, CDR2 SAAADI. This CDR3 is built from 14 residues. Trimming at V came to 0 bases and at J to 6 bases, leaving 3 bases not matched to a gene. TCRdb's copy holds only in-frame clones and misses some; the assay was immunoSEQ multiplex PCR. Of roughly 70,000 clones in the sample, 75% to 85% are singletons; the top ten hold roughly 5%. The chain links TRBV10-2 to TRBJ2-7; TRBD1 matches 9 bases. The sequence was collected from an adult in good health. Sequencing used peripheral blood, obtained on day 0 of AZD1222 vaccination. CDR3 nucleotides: TGCGCCAGCAGTGAGTCGGGACAGGGTTCCGAGCAGTACTTC. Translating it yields CASSESGQGSEQYF.